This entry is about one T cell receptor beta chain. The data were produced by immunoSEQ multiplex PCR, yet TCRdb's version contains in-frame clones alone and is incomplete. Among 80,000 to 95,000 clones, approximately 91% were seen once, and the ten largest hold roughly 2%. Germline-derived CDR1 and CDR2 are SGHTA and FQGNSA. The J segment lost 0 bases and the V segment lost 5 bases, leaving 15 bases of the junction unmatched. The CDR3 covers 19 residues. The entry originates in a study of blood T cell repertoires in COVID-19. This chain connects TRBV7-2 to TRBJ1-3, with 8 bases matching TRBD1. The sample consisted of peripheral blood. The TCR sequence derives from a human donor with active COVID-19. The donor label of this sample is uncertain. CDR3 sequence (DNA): TGTGCCAGCAGCACAACAGGGGGGCCGGGGCGCATCTCTGGAAACACCATATATTTT. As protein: CASSTTGGPGRISGNTIYF.